These 22 T cell receptor beta chains came from one sample sequenced in a study of blood T cells in healthy people across ages. Then a second PCR, running roughly 7 to 11 cycles, was carried out with a sample-barcoded 5' primer and a J-beta primer mix. TCRdb re-called the 5' RACE reads through MiXCR, storing one row per CDR3 protein. The table shows more than 800,000 distinct CDR3 sequences, with 40% to 45% occurring only once. Sequencing used blood. Every receptor here comes from a woman aged 55-69 years in good health.

V gene TRBV6-1 combines with J gene TRBJ2-5, with no clear D. The J call may be faulty, since TRBJ2-7 better matches the DNA end. The CDR3 is made up of 15 amino acids. The germline V gene encodes CDR1 MNHNS and CDR2 SASEGT. The CDR3 coding sequence is TGTGCCAGCAGTGGCGGCAAGGCCCCGATCTACGAGCAGTACTTC. This codes for CASSGGKAPIYEQYF.

In this sample, this clonotype turned up a few times. The chain links TRBV5-1 to TRBJ2-3; the match to TRBD2 covers 7 bases. This CDR3 region has 15 residues. Germline V CDR1 and CDR2: SGHRS, YFSETQ. V lost 6 bases, J lost 0 bases, and 7 bases stayed unmatched. CDR3 sequence (DNA): TGCGCCAGCACCTCTAGCGGAGCGAGCACAGATACGCAGTATTTT. This gives the protein CASTSSGASTDTQYF.

The sample holds a few counts of this clonotype. The chain joins TRBV2 to TRBJ2-1; D possibly matches TRBD1 or TRBD2 (5 bases each). Germline assignment: CDR1 SNHLY and CDR2 FYNNEI. V dropped 8 bases and J dropped 6 bases, with 14 bases sitting between them. This CDR3 region has 13 residues. The CDR3 reads CASGRQGPNEQFF. The DNA of the CDR3 is TGTGCCAGCGGCAGGCAGGGACCCAATGAGCAGTTCTTC.

This clonotype was picked up a small number of times. The rearrangement uses TRBV25-1 and TRBJ1-6; the D gene is possibly TRBD1 (6 bases). V was trimmed by 2 bases and J by 4 bases, leaving 6 bases between them. CDR3 size: 14 residues. CDR1 MGHDK and CDR2 SYGVNS come from the germline V gene. This CDR3 reads CASSEGTYNSPLHF. The DNA for the CDR3 is TGTGCCAGCAGTGAAGGGACATATAATTCACCCCTCCACTTT. The complete variable domain, with remaining parts taken from reference TRBV25-1 and TRBJ1-6, reads EADIYQTPRYLVIGTGKKITLECSQTMGHDKMYWYQQDPGMELHLIHYSYGVNSTEKGDLSSESTVSRIRTEHFPLTLESARPSHTSQYLCASSEGTYNSPLHFGNGTRLTVT.

In this sample, this clonotype turned up a few times. A much larger clone lies a single base off, so this may be a read error. This rearrangement joins TRBV10-3 to TRBJ2-3; D is possibly TRBD2 (5 bases). This CDR3 has 12 amino acids. Germline assignment: CDR1 ENHRY and CDR2 SYGVKD. Between the trimmed V and J ends, which lost 6 bases and 5 bases, there was a span of 9 bases. The CDR3 DNA reads TGTGCCATCAGGGACGGAGGAGATACGCAGTATTTT. It encodes CAIRDGGDTQYF.

This clonotype was recorded a few times. The rearrangement uses TRBV12-3 or TRBV12-4 and TRBJ1-1; no clear D. The CDR3 sequence is 13 residues long. With 5 bases removed from V and 4 bases from J, the gap between germline ends came to 11 bases. The CDR3 here is CASSAKASTEAFF. DNA for the CDR3: TGTGCCAGCAGTGCGAAAGCTAGCACTGAAGCTTTCTTT.

This clonotype has more than one count but fewer than ten. The chain is built from TRBV9 and TRBJ2-1, with TRBD2 identical over 8 bases. CDR1 is SGDLS, CDR2 YYNGEE, per germline. This CDR3 comprises 16 residues. The J segment lost 7 bases and the V segment lost 2 bases, leaving 11 bases of the junction unmatched. The DNA of the CDR3 is TGTGCCAGCAGCGTTCTGTTTACTAGCGGAGTTAATGAGCAGTTCTTC. It codes for CASSVLFTSGVNEQFF.

Ten or more counts support this clonotype. The V gene is TRBV7-2, the J gene TRBJ2-7, with unresolved D. The CDR3 is 14 amino acids. V was trimmed by 0 bases and J by 3 bases, leaving 9 bases between them. CDR1 SGHTA and CDR2 FQGNSA come from the germline V gene. CDR3 DNA: TGTGCCAGCAGCTTAGCCAGGAACCGCTACGAGCAGTACTTC. Translation: CASSLARNRYEQYF.

This chain uses TRBV5-1 with TRBJ2-3, with 9 bases that match TRBD2. The CDR3 runs to 11 residues. Germline CDR1 and CDR2: SGHRS and YFSETQ. J gave up 13 bases and V 5 bases, and 5 bases lay outside the gene matches. In DNA, the CDR3 is TGCGCCAGCAGACTAGCGGGCGATGAGTATTTT. Amino acids: CASRLAGDEYF.

The V and J genes are TRBV24-1 and TRBJ2-7, with TRBD1 as a possible D gene (5 bases). The V and J ends lost 0 bases and 1 base respectively, with 6 bases between them. CDR3 length: 14 residues. CDR1 is KGHDR and CDR2 is SFDVKD in the germline V gene. CDR3 bases: TGTGCCACCAGTGATTTGACAGGATCCTACGAGCAGTACTTC. Translation gives CATSDLTGSYEQYF.

V is TRBV19 and J is TRBJ2-7; D is ambiguous. V dropped 5 bases and J dropped 0 bases, with 8 bases sitting between them. Germline V gene data show CDR1 as LNHDA and CDR2 as SQIVND (reference sequence). This CDR3 contains 13 residues. CDR3 loop: CASSYTDSYEQYF. CDR3 DNA: TGTGCCAGTAGTTACACAGACTCCTACGAGCAGTACTTC.

This chain connects TRBV29-1 to TRBJ2-7; 9 bases are a match to TRBD1. Germline V CDR1 and CDR2: SQVTM, ANQGSEA. V lost 6 bases, J lost 2 bases, and 5 bases stayed unmatched. This CDR3 spans 13 amino acids. The CDR3 bases are TGCAGCGTCAGACAGGGGGGAACCTACGAGCAGTACTTC. Residues: CSVRQGGTYEQYF.

V gene TRBV13 combines with J gene TRBJ2-3, with D maybe TRBD2 (5 bases). Germline CDR1 PRHDT, CDR2 FYEKMQ (reference sequence). V was trimmed by 1 base and J by 3 bases, leaving 11 bases between them. The CDR3 extends over 15 amino acids. CDR3 coding DNA: TGTGCCAGCAGCTTAGCCCGAAGGAGGACAGATACGCAGTATTTT. It is translated as CASSLARRRTDTQYF.

The genes are TRBV6-1 and TRBJ2-6; D gene unclear. The CDR3 is 14 amino acids. Deletions cut 11 bases from V and 0 bases from J, with 11 bases between. Germline V gives CDR1 MNHNS, CDR2 SASEGT. CDR3 in DNA: TGTGCCGTCACACCTGTCTCTGGGGCCAACGTCCTGACTTTC. Translated: CAVTPVSGANVLTF.

The chain recombines TRBV7-3 with TRBJ2-1; TRBD2 matches at 12 bases. From germline, CDR1 is SGHTA and CDR2 FQGTGA. V was pared by 5 bases and J by 3 bases, with 8 bases of the junction left unmatched. The length of the CDR3 is 17 residues. CDR3 sequence (DNA): TGTGCCAGCAGCGCAGGGACTAGCGGGTTCGACTACAATGAGCAGTTCTTC. It is translated as CASSAGTSGFDYNEQFF.

The V call is TRBV5-6, the J call TRBJ2-3; 9 nucleotides line up with TRBD2. V shed 0 bases and J 6 bases; nucleotides not matched to a gene: 8. CDR1 and CDR2 (germline): SGHDT, YYEEEE. The CDR3 is 16 residues long. CDR3 sequence: CASSLGLAGLADTQYF. The CDR3, as DNA: TGTGCCAGCAGCTTGGGGCTAGCGGGGCTGGCGGATACGCAGTATTTT.

The chain carries TRBV5-1 and TRBJ2-5; TRBD2 matches at 8 bases. The CDR3 loop spans 15 amino acids. The junction had 8 bases not matched to a gene; V was cut back by 2 bases and J by 5 bases. The germline V gene encodes CDR1 SGHRS and CDR2 YFSETQ. CDR3 in DNA: TGCGCCAGCAGCTTAACAGGACTAGCAGTGGAGACCCAGTACTTC. Translation gives CASSLTGLAVETQYF.

This sequence joins TRBV7-9 and TRBJ2-1; possibly TRBD2 for D (5 bases). The V gene's germline CDR1 is SEHNR and CDR2 FQNEAQ (reference sequence). The CDR3 has 14 residues. V dropped 1 base and J dropped 8 bases, with 12 bases sitting between them. The CDR3 sequence is CASSLGAGSDEQFF. The CDR3 nucleotides read TGTGCCAGCAGCTTAGGGGCGGGTAGCGATGAGCAGTTCTTC.

This clonotype was counted only a few times. V gene TRBV7-9 combines with J gene TRBJ2-5; 10 bases fit TRBD1. The CDR3 sequence is 15 residues long. CDR1 SEHNR and CDR2 FQNEAQ come from the germline V gene (reference sequence). V lost 3 bases to trimming and J lost 11 bases; unmatched junction nucleotides: 12. The CDR3 sequence: CASSLGQGPYEEQYF. The CDR3 DNA reads TGTGCCAGCAGCTTGGGACAGGGGCCCTACGAAGAGCAGTACTTC.

V and J are TRBV6-5 and TRBJ2-7; 9 bases match TRBD1. The junction had 6 bases not matched to a gene; V was cut back by 2 bases and J by 4 bases. CDR1 MNHEY and CDR2 SVGAGI come from the germline V gene. The CDR3 spans 15 residues. The CDR3 DNA reads TGTGCCAGCAGTTACGCGGGACAGGGTCAATACGAGCAGTACTTC. Amino acids: CASSYAGQGQYEQYF.

The rearrangement joins TRBV12-3 or TRBV12-4 to TRBJ1-2, with D unclear. Trimming pared 6 bases from V and 4 bases from J, leaving 15 bases between. This CDR3 has 14 residues. Here the CDR3 reads CASSYSRESYGYTF. The DNA for the CDR3 is TGTGCCAGCAGCTACTCCCGGGAGTCCTATGGCTACACCTTC.

This clonotype was seen a handful of times. J is TRBJ2-7 and V is TRBV4-2; 8 bases line up with TRBD2. The germline gives CDR1 LGHNA, CDR2 YNFKEQ. This CDR3 is built from 16 residues. Losses at the gene ends were 0 bases for V and 4 bases for J; bases not matched to a gene: 8. CDR3 bases: TGTGCCAGCAGCCAAGAAGGCAGCGGGGGTAGGTACGAGCAGTACTTC. Its protein is CASSQEGSGGRYEQYF.